This T cell receptor (beta chain) was recovered during a study of T cells in Graves' hyperthyroidism and ophthalmopathy. Researchers took RNA transcripts and amplified the TCR beta CDR3 regions from them. During a first-round RT-PCR of the TCR CDR3, the HTBI primer set was used. MiXCR, run by TCRdb on the multiplex PCR reads, gives a single entry per CDR3 protein. The sample gives more than 350,000 distinct CDR3 sequences, roughly 17% of which show up once; 34% is in the top ten. Broader study findings: Blood shared most expanded thyroid clonotypes above 0.001. Ophthalmopathy, as predicted by the model, came a median about seven months after the prediction.

In regard to this clonotype: Its antigen remains unknown.

The V gene's germline CDR1 is SGHDN and CDR2 FVKESK. This CDR3 comprises 15 residues. V gave up 1 base and J gave up 5 bases; unmatched junction bases: 6. Diagnosis relied on clinical symptoms, serum thyroxine and TRAb, thyroid ultrasound and orbital computed tomography. From 10 ml of fresh peripheral blood, PBMCs were isolated. Sequenced: blood. The origin of this receptor is a woman aged 25 to 39 with Graves' hyperthyroidism that later progressed to Graves' ophthalmopathy. This chain joins TRBV14 and TRBJ2-5; TRBD2 aligns across 8 bases. In nucleotides, the CDR3 is TGTGCCAGCAGCCAAGTCGCGGGAGGCGGGGAGACCCAGTACTTC. It translates to CASSQVAGGGETQYF. Supplemented by reference TRBV14 and TRBJ2-5, the full variable domain reads EAGVTQFPSHSVIEKGQTVTLRCDPISGHDNLYWYRRVMGKEIKFLLHFVKESKQDESGMPNNRFLAERTGGTYSTLKVQPAELEDSGVYFCASSQVAGGGETQYFGPGTRLLVL.